This T cell receptor (beta chain) was found in a study of pediatric ulcerative colitis. Study-wide results and limits: Ulcerative colitis patients shared more blood-rectal clones than controls. A couple of rectal clonotypes were found only in ulcerative colitis patients, all of them. Rectal repertoires separated controls, mild-moderate and acute severe colitis.

The CDR3 sequence is 15 residues long. Trimming removed 0 bases from V and 6 bases from J; junction bases left unmatched: 6. Per the germline V gene, CDR1 is SGDLS and CDR2 is YYNGEE. During colonoscopy, one to two rectal pinch biopsies were collected. Profiling relied on immunoSEQ multiplex PCR, and the TCRdb table lists in-frame clones only, not all of them. The sample records about 12,000 clones, approximately 80% being singletons. Comment on this clone: Its antigen is unknown.

The chain couples TRBV9 to TRBJ2-3, with TRBD2 matching over 8 bases. Sequenced material: gut tissue. This clonotype was sampled from a boy between 10 and 17 years old who was a control in a study of pediatric ulcerative colitis. Here the CDR3 reads CASSVDSGTGDTQYF. The CDR3 nucleotides are TGTGCCAGCAGCGTAGATAGCGGGACTGGTGATACGCAGTATTTT.